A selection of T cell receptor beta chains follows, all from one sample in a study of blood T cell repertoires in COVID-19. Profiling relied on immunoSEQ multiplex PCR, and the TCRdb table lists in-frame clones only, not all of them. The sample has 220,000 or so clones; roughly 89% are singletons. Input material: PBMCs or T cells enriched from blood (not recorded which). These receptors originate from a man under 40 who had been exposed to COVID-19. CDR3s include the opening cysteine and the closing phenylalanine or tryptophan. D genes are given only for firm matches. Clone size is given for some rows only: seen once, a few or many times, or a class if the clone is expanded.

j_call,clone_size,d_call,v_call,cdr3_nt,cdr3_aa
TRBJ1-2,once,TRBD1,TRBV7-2,TGTGCCAGCAGCTTACGGACAGGGGACGACTATGGCTACACCTTC,CASSLRTGDDYGYTF
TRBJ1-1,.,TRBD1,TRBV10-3,TGTGCCATCAGTGACTTGACAGGGAAGTACACTGAAGCTTTCTTT,CAISDLTGKYTEAFF
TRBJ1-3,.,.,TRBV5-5,TGTGCCAGCAGCTTGGGAACAGCCTCTGGAAACACCATATATTTT,CASSLGTASGNTIYF
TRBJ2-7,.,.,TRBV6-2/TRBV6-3,TGTGCCAGCAGTTCTAACTACCCTTCCTCCTACGAGCAGTACTTC,CASSSNYPSSYEQYF
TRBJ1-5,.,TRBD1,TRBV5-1,TGCGCCAGCAGCTTGGACAGGGGGAGGGATCAGCCCCAGCATTTT,CASSLDRGRDQPQHF
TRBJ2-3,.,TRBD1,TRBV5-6,TGTGCCAGCAGCTGGGACAGGGTTGAGATAGATACGCAGTATTTT,CASSWDRVEIDTQYF
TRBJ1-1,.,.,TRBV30,TGTGCCTGGAGTTTAGACAGCGAACTTGAAGCTTTCTTT,CAWSLDSELEAFF
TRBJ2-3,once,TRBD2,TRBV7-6,TGTGCCAGCAGCTTCCTAGCGGGGGGGCCGGGGGAAGCAGATACGCAGTATTTT,CASSFLAGGPGEADTQYF
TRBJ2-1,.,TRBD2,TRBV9,TGTGCCAGCAGCCCCCCCGGACTAGCGGGGGGGAATGAGCAGTTCTTC,CASSPPGLAGGNEQFF
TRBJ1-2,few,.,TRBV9,TGTGCCGGACGTACAGGGTTGATTGCGAACTATCGTGGCTACACCTTC,CAGRTGLIANYRGYTF
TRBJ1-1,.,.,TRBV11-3,TGTGCCAGCAGCTTAGGTGGTGACAGTTCCCCCGTAGCTTTCTTT,CASSLGGDSSPVAFF
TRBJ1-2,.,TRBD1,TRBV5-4,TGTGCCAGCAGCTTTGGTCTCTCCTCCTCAGACAGGGAAAATGGCTACACCTTC,CASSFGLSSSDRENGYTF
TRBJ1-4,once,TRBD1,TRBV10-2,TGCGCCAGCAGGAATCCGGGACAGGGGCTGGAAAAACTGTTTTTT,CASRNPGQGLEKLFF
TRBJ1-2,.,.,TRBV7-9,TGTGCCAGCAGACCACAGGAGCAACTCTATGGCTACACCTTC,CASRPQEQLYGYTF
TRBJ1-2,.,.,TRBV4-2,TGTGCCAGCAGCCAGGGAGGGGGGCGAGACGGCTACACCTTC,CASSQGGGRDGYTF
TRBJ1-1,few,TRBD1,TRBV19,TGTGCCATCTCCGGGACAGAGAACACTGAAGCTTTCTTT,CAISGTENTEAFF
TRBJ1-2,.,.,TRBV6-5,TGTGCCAGCAGGAATCCTTCGGGCGGGCAGTATGGCTACACCTTC,CASRNPSGGQYGYTF
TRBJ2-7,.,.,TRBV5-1,TGCGCCAGCAGCTTGGTGTCATCTACCTACGAGCAGTACTTC,CASSLVSSTYEQYF
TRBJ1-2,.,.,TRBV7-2,TGTGCCAGCTCCTTAGACGGGAACTATGGCTACACCTTC,CASSLDGNYGYTF
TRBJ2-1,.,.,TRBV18,TGTGCCAGCTCACCAGAAGAGTCTAGCTCCTACAATGAGCAGTTCTTC,CASSPEESSSYNEQFF
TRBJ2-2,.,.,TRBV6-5,TGTGCCAGCAGTTACGGAGTATCCCCTGGGGAGCTGTTTTTT,CASSYGVSPGELFF
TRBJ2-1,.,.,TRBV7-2,TGTGCCAGCAGCTTAAACAGGCTATACAATGAGCAGTTCTTC,CASSLNRLYNEQFF
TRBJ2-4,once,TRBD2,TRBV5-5,TGTGCCAGCAGCACGACTAGCGGGGAAAACATTCAGTACTTC,CASSTTSGENIQYF
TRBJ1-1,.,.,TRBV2,TGTGCCAGCATGTGGGCAGCCATGAACACTGAAGCTTTCTTT,CASMWAAMNTEAFF
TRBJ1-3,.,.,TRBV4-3,TGCGCCAGCAGCCAAGAGTGGCAGGGGTTGGCCACCATATATTTT,CASSQEWQGLATIYF
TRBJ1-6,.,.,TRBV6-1,TGTGCCAGCAGTGAAGCGAGGGTGTCACCCCTCCACTTT,CASSEARVSPLHF
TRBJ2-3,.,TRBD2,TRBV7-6,TGTGCCAGCAGCCCGCTAGCGGTTAGCACAGATACGCAGTATTTT,CASSPLAVSTDTQYF
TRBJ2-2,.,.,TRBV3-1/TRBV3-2,TGTGCCAGCAGCCGCCAGGATGTTGACGGGGAGCTGTTTTTT,CASSRQDVDGELFF
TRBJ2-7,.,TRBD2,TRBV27,TGTGCCAGCAGTCCCGCACGGACTAGCGGGGGGGCTTACGAGCAGTACTTC,CASSPARTSGGAYEQYF
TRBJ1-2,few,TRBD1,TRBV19,TGTGCCAGCGTCAATTTTGGGACAGATGGCTACACCTTC,CASVNFGTDGYTF
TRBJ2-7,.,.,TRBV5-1,TGCGCCAGCAGCTTTACAGGGGAGGCCTACGAGCAGTACTTC,CASSFTGEAYEQYF
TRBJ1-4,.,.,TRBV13,TGTGCCAGCAGCTTAAGGGTGGCGGGGGATGAAAAACTGTTTTTT,CASSLRVAGDEKLFF
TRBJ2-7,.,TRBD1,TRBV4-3,TGCGCCAGCAGCCAAGGCCCGGGACAGGTCTCCTACGAGCAGTACTTC,CASSQGPGQVSYEQYF
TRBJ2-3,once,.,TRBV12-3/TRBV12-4,TGTGCCTCCACAGGGCCGACAGATACGCAGTATTTT,CASTGPTDTQYF
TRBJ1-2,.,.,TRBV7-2,TGTGCCAGCAGCTTGGACAGTAACTATGGCTACACCTTC,CASSLDSNYGYTF